This T cell receptor (beta chain) stems from a study of T cell changes during pregnancy in multiple sclerosis. CDR3 length: 13 amino acids. CDR1 is GTSNPN, CDR2 SVGIG, per germline (reference sequence). V dropped 8 bases and J dropped 6 bases, with 19 bases sitting between them. TCRdb's table, derived via immunoSEQ multiplex PCR, lists solely in-frame clones and lacks some. The sample contains around 88,000 clones, 92% of which appear only once. The sequence was obtained from a female donor in good health, enrolled as a control in a pregnancy study. The chain employs TRBV30 and TRBJ1-2; D uncertain. The source material was peripheral blood, sampled after pregnancy. CDR3 DNA sequence: TGTGCCGGTACCCTGTGGGAGCTGGATGGCTACACCTTC. This codes for CAGTLWELDGYTF.